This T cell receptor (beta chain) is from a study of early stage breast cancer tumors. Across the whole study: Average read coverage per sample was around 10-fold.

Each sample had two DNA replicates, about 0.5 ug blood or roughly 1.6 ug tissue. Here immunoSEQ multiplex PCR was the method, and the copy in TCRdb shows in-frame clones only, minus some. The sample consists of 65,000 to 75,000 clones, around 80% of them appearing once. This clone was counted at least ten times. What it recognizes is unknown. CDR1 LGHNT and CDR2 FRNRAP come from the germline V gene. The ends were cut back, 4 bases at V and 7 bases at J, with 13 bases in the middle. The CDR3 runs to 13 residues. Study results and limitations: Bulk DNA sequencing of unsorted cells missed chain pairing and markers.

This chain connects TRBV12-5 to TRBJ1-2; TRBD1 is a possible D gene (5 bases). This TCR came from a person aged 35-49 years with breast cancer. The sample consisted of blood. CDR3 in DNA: TGTGCTAGTGGTTGGGCCTCGGGGCCTGGCTACACCTTC. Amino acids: CASGWASGPGYTF.